This T cell receptor beta chain was recovered during a study of tumor-infiltrating lymphocytes in primary liver carcinoma. Study-wide points: Overlap between tumor regions exceeded overlap of tumor with adjacent tissue or blood. Compared with blood, tumor repertoires held significantly more in their top 250 clones.

On this clonotype itself: Its specificity is unknown. The junction departs from germline at one end; a sequencing error may be responsible.

Starting from around 0.45 ug of total RNA, TCR beta cDNA was produced with a primer in the constant region. It was through three nested multiplex PCR rounds of slightly modified ARM-PCR that TCR beta libraries arose. For approximately 11 cycles apiece, the opening two PCR rounds ran with TRBV1-TRBV30 forward primers and a C-beta reverse primer. Each CDR3 protein gets one entry after TCRdb re-called the multiplex PCR reads with MiXCR. In the table there are 99,000 or so distinct CDR3 sequences, around 80% of which are singletons. Germline assignment: CDR1 MGHRA and CDR2 YSYEKL. This CDR3 spans 16 amino acids. Without any cell sorting, about 19-32 mg of bulk tissue yielded co-extracted RNA and DNA. All of the tumor samples contained over 90% viable tumor cells.

The sequenced sample consisted of liver tumor tissue from sampling region 3. The subset denotes: tumor region T3, left-lateral pole. The genes are TRBV4-1 and TRBJ2-5; D might be TRBD2 (6 bases). This TCR was sampled from a man aged 40-49 years with primary liver carcinoma and hepatitis B virus infection. CDR3 in amino acids: CASGQTGTGSTNTQYF. CDR3 DNA sequence: TGCGCCAGCGGCCAGACGGGGACTGGCAGCACAAATACGCAGTATTTC.